The source of this TCR beta chain is a study of T cells after yellow fever vaccination. Study findings and constraints: Bulk-population clonotypes that are abundant could appear as contaminants in FACS-sorted repertoires.

V dropped 2 bases and J dropped 7 bases, with 15 bases sitting between them. CDR3 length equals 15 residues. Germline V gives CDR1 LGHNT, CDR2 FRNRAP. Regarding this clonotype: Its cognate antigen is unknown.

TCRdb ran MiXCR on the 5' RACE reads and lists one entry per CDR3 protein. The sample carries 500,000 to 650,000 distinct CDR3 sequences, roughly a sixth recorded once. The sequencing used PBMCs, collected around 5 days after the first yellow fever vaccination. The chain is built from TRBV12-5 and TRBJ1-5; weak D call: TRBD1 (5 bases). This sequence was found in a man aged 18 to 29 who received the YFV17D yellow fever vaccine. The chain's CDR3 is CASGLPRDEGQPQHF. CDR3 bases: TGTGCTAGTGGTTTGCCTCGGGACGAAGGACAGCCCCAGCATTTT.